Reported below is one TCR beta chain. The data are from a study of blood T cell repertoires in COVID-19. Study summary: Acute and convalescent COVID-19 specimens originated in the United States, Italy and Spain. Sample material is recorded as cDNA or gDNA derived from T cells, B-cell-depleted T cells, or PBMCs.

Libraries were prepared by immunoSEQ multiplex PCR; TCRdb keeps only in-frame clonotypes and omits some of them. The data hold approximately 45,000 clones, with 75% to 90% observed a single time. Looked up from germline, CDR1 is SGHDN and CDR2 is FVKESK. With 0 bases removed from V and 7 bases from J, the gap between germline ends came to 13 bases. The CDR3 spans 14 residues. This clonotype was obtained from a woman of 80 years or more with COVID-19, enrolled during active disease. The sample consisted of peripheral blood. The rearrangement joins TRBV14 to TRBJ2-7; tentative D call: TRBD1 (5 bases). The CDR3 here is CASSQDLRAQEQYF. The CDR3 DNA follows: TGTGCCAGCAGCCAAGATCTCAGGGCGCAAGAGCAGTACTTC.